The source of this T cell receptor (beta chain) is a study of blood T cells in healthy people across ages. Study in general: Template-switching capture recovered about one barcoded beta molecule per two T cells.

The use of a sample-barcoded 5' primer and a J-beta primer mix characterized a second PCR of about 7 to 12 cycles. Every cDNA was tagged by a template-switch adaptor with 12 random nucleotides. Via MiXCR, TCRdb re-called the 5' RACE reads, giving one row per CDR3 protein. This sample has roughly 2 million distinct CDR3 sequences, with 40% to 55% found just once. Germline values: CDR1 MDHEN, CDR2 SYDVKM. This CDR3 spans 13 amino acids. Trimming took 8 bases from V and 2 from J, leaving 13 bases between them. This clonotype was seen more than once but under ten times. Each sample had at least 7 million PBMCs isolated. Total RNA, at least 5 micrograms per sample, came from PBMCs.

V usage is TRBV28 and J usage is TRBJ2-7; TRBD2 is a possible D gene (7 bases). This TCR came from a woman aged 40 to 55 in good health. The sequencing input was blood. The CDR3 reads CASEGGGPYEQYF. In DNA, the CDR3 is TGTGCCAGCGAGGGCGGGGGCCCCTACGAGCAGTACTTC.